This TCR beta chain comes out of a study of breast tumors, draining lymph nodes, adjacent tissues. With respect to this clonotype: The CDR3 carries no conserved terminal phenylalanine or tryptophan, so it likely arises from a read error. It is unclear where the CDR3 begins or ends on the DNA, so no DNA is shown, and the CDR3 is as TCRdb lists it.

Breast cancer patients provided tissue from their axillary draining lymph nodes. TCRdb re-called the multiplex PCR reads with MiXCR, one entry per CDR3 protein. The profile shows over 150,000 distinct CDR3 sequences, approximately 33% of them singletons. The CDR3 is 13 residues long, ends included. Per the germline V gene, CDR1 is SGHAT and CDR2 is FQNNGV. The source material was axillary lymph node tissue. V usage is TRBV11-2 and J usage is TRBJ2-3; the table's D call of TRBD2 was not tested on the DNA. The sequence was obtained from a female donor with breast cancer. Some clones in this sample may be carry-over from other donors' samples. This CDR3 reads CASSLVRPGARDY.